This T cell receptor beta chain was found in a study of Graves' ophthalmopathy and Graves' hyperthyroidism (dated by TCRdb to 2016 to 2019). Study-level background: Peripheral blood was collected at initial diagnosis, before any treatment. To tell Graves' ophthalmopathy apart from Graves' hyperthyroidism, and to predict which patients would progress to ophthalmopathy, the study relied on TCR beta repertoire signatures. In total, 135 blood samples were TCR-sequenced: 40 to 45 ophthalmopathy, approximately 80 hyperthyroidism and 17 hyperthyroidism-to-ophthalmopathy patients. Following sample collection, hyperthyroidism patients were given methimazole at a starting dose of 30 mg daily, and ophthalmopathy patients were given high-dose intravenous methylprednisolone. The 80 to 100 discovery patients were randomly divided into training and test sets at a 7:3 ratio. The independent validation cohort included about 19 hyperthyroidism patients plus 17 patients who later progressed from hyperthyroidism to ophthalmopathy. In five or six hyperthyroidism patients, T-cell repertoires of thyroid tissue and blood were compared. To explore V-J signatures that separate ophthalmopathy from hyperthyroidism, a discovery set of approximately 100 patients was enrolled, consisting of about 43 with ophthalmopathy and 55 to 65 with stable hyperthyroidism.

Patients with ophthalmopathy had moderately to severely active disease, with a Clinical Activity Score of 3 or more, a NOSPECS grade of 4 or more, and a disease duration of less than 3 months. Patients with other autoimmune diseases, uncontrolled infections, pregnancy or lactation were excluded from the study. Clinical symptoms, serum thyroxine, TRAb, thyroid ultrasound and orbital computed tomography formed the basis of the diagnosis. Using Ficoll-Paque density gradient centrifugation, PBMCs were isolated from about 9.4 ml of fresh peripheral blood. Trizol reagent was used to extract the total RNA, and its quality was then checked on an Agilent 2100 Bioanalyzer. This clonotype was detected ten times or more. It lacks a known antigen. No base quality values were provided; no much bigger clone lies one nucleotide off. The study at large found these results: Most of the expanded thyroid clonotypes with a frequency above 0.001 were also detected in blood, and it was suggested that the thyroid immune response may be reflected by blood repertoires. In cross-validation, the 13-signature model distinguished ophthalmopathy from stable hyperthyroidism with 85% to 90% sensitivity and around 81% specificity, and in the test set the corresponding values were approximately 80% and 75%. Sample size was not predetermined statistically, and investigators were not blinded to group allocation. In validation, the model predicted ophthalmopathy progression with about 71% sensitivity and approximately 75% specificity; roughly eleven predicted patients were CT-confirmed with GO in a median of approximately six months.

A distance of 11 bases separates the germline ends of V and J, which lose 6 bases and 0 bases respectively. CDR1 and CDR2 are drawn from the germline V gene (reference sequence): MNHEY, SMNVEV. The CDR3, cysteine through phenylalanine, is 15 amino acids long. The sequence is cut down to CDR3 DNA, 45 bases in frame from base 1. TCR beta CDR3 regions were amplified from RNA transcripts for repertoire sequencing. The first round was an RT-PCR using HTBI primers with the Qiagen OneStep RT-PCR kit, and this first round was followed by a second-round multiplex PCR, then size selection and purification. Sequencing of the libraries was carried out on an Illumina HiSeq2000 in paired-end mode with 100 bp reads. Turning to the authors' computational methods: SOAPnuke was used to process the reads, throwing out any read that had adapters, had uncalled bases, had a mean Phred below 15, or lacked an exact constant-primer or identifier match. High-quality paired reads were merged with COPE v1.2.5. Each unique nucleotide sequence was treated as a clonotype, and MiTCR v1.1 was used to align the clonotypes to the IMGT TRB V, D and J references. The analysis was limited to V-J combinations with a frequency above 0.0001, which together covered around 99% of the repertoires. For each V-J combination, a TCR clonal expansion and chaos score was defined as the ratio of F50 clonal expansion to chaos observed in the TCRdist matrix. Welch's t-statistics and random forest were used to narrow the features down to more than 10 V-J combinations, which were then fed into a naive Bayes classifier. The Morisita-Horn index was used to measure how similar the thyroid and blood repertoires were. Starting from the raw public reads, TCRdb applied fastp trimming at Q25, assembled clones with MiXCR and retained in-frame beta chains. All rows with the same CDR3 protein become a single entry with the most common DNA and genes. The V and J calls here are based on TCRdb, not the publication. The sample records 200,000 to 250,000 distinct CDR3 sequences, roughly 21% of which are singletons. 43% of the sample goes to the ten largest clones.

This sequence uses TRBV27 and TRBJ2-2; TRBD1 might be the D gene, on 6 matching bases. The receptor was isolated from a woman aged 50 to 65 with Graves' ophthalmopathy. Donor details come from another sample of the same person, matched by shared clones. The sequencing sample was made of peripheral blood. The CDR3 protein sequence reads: CASSLHRANTGELFF. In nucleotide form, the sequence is TGTGCCAGCAGCCTGCACAGGGCGAACACCGGGGAGCTGTTTTTT.